The sample holds a few counts of the clone carrying this T cell receptor (beta chain). As yet, its antigen is unknown. The data originate from a study of CD8 T cells in ankylosing spondylitis. Study-level findings and limits: Several of the motif variants were reported before in synovial fluid and blood from reactive arthritis.

From the 5' RACE reads, TCRdb called clonotypes with MiXCR, one entry per CDR3 protein. The sample shows 230,000 or so distinct CDR3 sequences, 18% of them seen only once. The CDR3 contains 15 residues. The germline V gene has CDR1 SGHRS and CDR2 YFSETQ. V gave up 4 bases and J gave up 1 base; unmatched junction bases: 6. The origin of this receptor is a male donor with ankylosing spondylitis or in good health (not recorded which). This rearrangement joins TRBV5-1 to TRBJ2-7; 9 bases align to TRBD1. The specimen was blood, either unsorted or a sorted T cell fraction (not recorded which). CDR3 loop: CASSAGQGLSYEQYF. DNA of the CDR3: TGCGCCAGCAGCGCAGGACAGGGGCTGTCCTACGAGCAGTACTTC.